This T cell receptor beta chain was observed in a study of T cell changes during pregnancy in multiple sclerosis. Method: immunoSEQ multiplex PCR; TCRdb's copy keeps in-frame clones and lacks some. Of some 110,000 clones listed, less than 95% are singletons. This specimen consisted of peripheral blood, obtained before pregnancy. The receptor comes from a female donor with multiple sclerosis, enrolled in a pregnancy study.

The CDR3 spells CASSLGAGTGQETQYF. CDR3 DNA sequence: TGTGCCAGCAGCTTGGGGGCTGGAACGGGACAAGAGACCCAGTACTTC. The chain is built from TRBV5-5 and TRBJ2-5; D may be TRBD2 (5 bases). Trimming shortened V by 0 bases and J by 2 bases, and 14 bases separated the two germline ends. This CDR3 has 16 amino acids. Germline values: CDR1 SGHKS, CDR2 YYEKEE (reference sequence).